Presented here are 21 T cell receptor beta chains from one specimen sequenced in a study of T cells in Graves' hyperthyroidism and ophthalmopathy. Amplified TCR beta CDR3 regions derived from RNA transcripts. The primer set for the first-round RT-PCR of the TCR CDR3 was HTBI. MiXCR, run by TCRdb on the multiplex PCR reads, gives a single entry per CDR3 protein. The sample consists of roughly 250,000 distinct CDR3 sequences, 16% of them appearing once. Sequencing used blood. These receptors were collected from a woman aged 18-35 years with Graves' ophthalmopathy.

The rearrangement uses TRBV5-6 and TRBJ2-5; D unresolved. Trimming stripped 0 bases from V and 7 bases from J, with 4 bases between. CDR3 length: 11 amino acids. The germline gives CDR1 SGHDT, CDR2 YYEEEE. CDR3 protein: CASSLEGTQYF. CDR3 in DNA: TGTGCCAGCAGCTTGGAGGGGACCCAGTACTTC. The variable domain in full, completed from reference TRBV5-6 and TRBJ2-5, reads DAGVTQSPTHLIKTRGQQVTLRCSPKSGHDTVSWYQQALGQGPQFIFQYYEEEERQRGNFPDRFSGHQFPNYSSELNVNALLLGDSALYLCASSLEGTQYFGPGTRLLVL.

At least ten counts were recorded for this clonotype. The chain combines TRBV7-9 with TRBJ1-2, with a tentative D call TRBD1 (5 bases). Germline-derived CDR1 and CDR2 are SEHNR and FQNEAQ (reference sequence). This CDR3 is built from 14 residues. Trimming left V 0 bases short and J 8 bases short, with 13 bases between. The CDR3, as DNA: TGTGCCAGCAGCTTAGCGTACGGGGGAGACGGCTACACCTTC. Its protein is CASSLAYGGDGYTF.

The J gene is TRBJ2-7, the V gene TRBV5-4; D possibly uses TRBD1 or TRBD2 (5 bases each). The CDR3 spans 17 residues. V was clipped by 0 bases and J by 4 bases, with 20 bases between them. Germline lookup yields CDR1 SGHNT and CDR2 YYREEE (reference sequence). This CDR3 reads CASSLEPLWGRSYEQYF. The CDR3 coding sequence is TGTGCCAGCAGCTTGGAACCCCTATGGGGGAGAAGTTACGAGCAGTACTTC.

This clonotype was seen ten or more times. V gene TRBV30 combines with J gene TRBJ1-2, with D possibly TRBD1 on 6 matching bases. This CDR3 comprises 14 residues. Germline-derived CDR1 and CDR2 are GTSNPN and SVGIG (reference sequence). V dropped 3 bases and J dropped 4 bases, with 15 bases sitting between them. In DNA, the CDR3 is TGTGCCTGGAGCTCGCGGGGGCGCTTCTATGGCTACACCTTC. As protein: CAWSSRGRFYGYTF.

This clonotype was counted ten times or more. As DNA, the CDR3 is TGTGCCAGCAGCCAAGTGGGGACAGGGAACGACGAGCAGTACTTC. Residues: CASSQVGTGNDEQYF. The chain recombines TRBV4-2 with TRBJ2-7; 9 nucleotides line up with TRBD1. The CDR3 contains 15 residues. Germline V gene lookup returns CDR1 LGHNA and CDR2 YNFKEQ. The V gene end was trimmed by 1 base and the J gene end by 5 bases; junction bases not matched to a gene: 6.

The chain is built from TRBV20-1 and TRBJ2-1; 13 nucleotides align to TRBD2. Per germline, CDR1 DFQATT and CDR2 SNEGSKA (reference sequence). The CDR3 sequence is 14 residues long. V lost 0 bases, J lost 7 bases, and 0 bases stayed unmatched. CDR3 nucleotide sequence: TGCAGTGCTAGAGAGACTAGCGGGAGGAATGAGCAGTTCTTC. It translates to CSARETSGRNEQFF.

There are a few counts of this clonotype. The chain has TRBV20-1 and TRBJ2-1; D remains ambiguous. This CDR3 is 8 amino acids long. Germline CDR1 is DFQATT and CDR2 is SNEGSKA (reference sequence). Trimming left V 6 bases short and J 8 bases short, with 2 bases between. The CDR3 loop is CSAHEQFF. The DNA for the CDR3 is TGCAGTGCCCATGAGCAGTTCTTC.

This clonotype was counted ten times or more. CDR3 bases: TGTGCCAGCAGTTTAGCCGCTGGGGACACTGAAGCTTTCTTT. Translated, it gives CASSLAAGDTEAFF. The chain employs TRBV12-3 or TRBV12-4 and TRBJ1-1; no reliable D call. Trimming shortened V by 0 bases and J by 3 bases, and 8 bases separated the two germline ends. This CDR3 is 14 amino acids long.

This clonotype was counted ten times or more. The V and J genes are TRBV5-1 and TRBJ2-2; D may match TRBD1 or TRBD2 (5 bases each). V gave up 5 bases and J gave up 2 bases, with 13 bases separating them. Germline V gene lookup returns CDR1 SGHRS and CDR2 YFSETQ. The CDR3 is made up of 15 amino acids. In DNA form, the CDR3 reads TGCGCCAGCAGTTCAGACGGGGCCAACACCGGGGAGCTGTTTTTT. Its protein is CASSSDGANTGELFF.

This clonotype was counted ten times or more. This chain links TRBV27 with TRBJ2-2; tentatively, D is TRBD2 (5 bases). The ends were cut back, 0 bases at V and 4 bases at J, with 12 bases in the middle. The CDR3 totals 16 residues. Germline assignment: CDR1 MNHEY and CDR2 SMNVEV (reference sequence). CDR3 in DNA: TGTGCCAGCAGTTTATCCGTTTCGGGGAGCACCGGGGAGCTGTTTTTT. It codes for CASSLSVSGSTGELFF.

This clonotype came up many times. This sequence joins TRBV11-2 and TRBJ2-5; 9 bases are a match to TRBD1. Germline loops: CDR1 SGHAT, CDR2 FQNNGV. The J segment lost 2 bases and the V segment lost 3 bases, leaving 10 bases of the junction unmatched. The CDR3 consists of 17 residues. The CDR3: CASSFFPDRGIQETQYF. For the CDR3, the DNA is TGTGCCAGCAGCTTTTTTCCGGACAGGGGAATACAAGAGACCCAGTACTTC.

This clonotype was detected ten times or more. The chain links TRBV6-2 or TRBV6-3 to TRBJ1-5, with 7 bases identical to TRBD1. CDR1 and CDR2 from the germline V gene are MNHEY and SVGEGT. The CDR3 loop spans 13 amino acids. Trimming cost V 7 bases and J 9 bases; bases outside gene matches: 9. This CDR3 reads CASTQGGHGPQHF. The CDR3 DNA is TGTGCCAGCACCCAGGGGGGCCATGGGCCCCAGCATTTT.

With regard to this clonotype: A much bigger clone sits one base away, suggesting this may be a read error. The chain combines TRBV5-1 with TRBJ2-7; D is unresolved. The V end lost 4 bases, the J end lost 2 bases, and 7 bases lay between the germline ends. The CDR3 spans 12 residues. Germline V CDR1 and CDR2: SGHRS, YFSETQ. CDR3 bases: TGCGCCAGCAGCCCGAATGCCTACGAGCAGTACTTC. Encoded protein: CASSPNAYEQYF. Full variable domain (outside the CDR3, taken from reference TRBV5-1 and TRBJ2-7): KAGVTQTPRYLIKTRGQQVTLSCSPISGHRSVSWYQQTPGQGLQFLFEYFSETQRNKGNFPGRFSGRQFSNSRSEMNVSTLELGDSALYLCASSPNAYEQYFGPGTRLTVT.

This clonotype was seen ten or more times. The rearrangement joins TRBV5-8 to TRBJ2-1, with 11 bases matching TRBD2. The CDR3 sequence is 13 residues long. With 8 bases clipped from V and 6 bases from J, the junction kept 4 bases outside the gene matches. The germline CDR1 and CDR2 sequences are SGHTS and YDEGEE. The CDR3 sequence: CARPGLAVNEQFF. The CDR3 nucleotides read TGTGCCAGACCGGGACTAGCGGTCAATGAGCAGTTCTTC.

Ten or more counts support this clonotype. V and J are TRBV11-2 and TRBJ2-1; D not certain. The CDR3 extends over 11 amino acids. The V end was cut by 1 base, the J end by 9 bases, with 4 bases between. Germline CDR1 SGHAT, CDR2 FQNNGV. The CDR3 is CASSLGIEQFF. CDR3 bases: TGTGCCAGCAGCTTAGGAATTGAGCAGTTCTTC.

Written as DNA, the CDR3 is TGTGCCAGTAGTATAACCCTAGCGGGCTCCCGTTATACCGGGGAGCTGTTTTTT. Its translation: CASSITLAGSRYTGELFF. V is TRBV19 and J is TRBJ2-2; 8 nucleotides align to TRBD2. The CDR3 is 18 amino acids. Germline trimming cut 2 bases from V and 5 bases from J; bases unmatched to any gene: 13. CDR1 is LNHDA and CDR2 is SQIVND in the germline V gene (reference sequence).

This clonotype was recorded at least ten times. The J gene is TRBJ1-3, the V gene TRBV28, with D possibly being TRBD1 (6 bases). Germline lookup yields CDR1 MDHEN and CDR2 SYDVKM. The CDR3 totals 16 residues. V was trimmed by 7 bases and J by 2 bases, leaving 18 bases between them. This CDR3 is CASIKQGLWAGNTIYF. CDR3 DNA: TGTGCCAGCATCAAACAGGGATTATGGGCTGGAAACACCATATATTTT.

Notes on this clonotype: A much larger clone differs by one base, so this may be a read error. The chain recombines TRBV27 with TRBJ1-6, with 8 bases fitting TRBD1. Germline V lookup: CDR1 MNHEY, CDR2 SMNVEV (reference sequence). Trimming at V came to 5 bases and at J to 14 bases, leaving 11 bases not matched to a gene. CDR3 length equals 14 residues. The CDR3, as DNA: TGTGCCAGCAGTCCCGGACAGGGTCGGTCATCCCTCCACTTT. This translates into CASSPGQGRSSLHF.

The table lists this clonotype with a count of one. The genes are TRBV7-9 and TRBJ2-1, with 14 positions matching TRBD2. The CDR3 sequence is 16 residues long. Losses at the gene ends were 3 bases for V and 8 bases for J; bases not matched to a gene: 6. CDR1 is SEHNR and CDR2 is FQNEAQ in the germline V gene (reference sequence). CDR3 DNA: TGTGCCAGCAGCTTGGGACTAGCGGGAGATAGGGATGAGCAGTTCTTC. It is translated as CASSLGLAGDRDEQFF.

The sample holds many counts of this clonotype. The chain has TRBV5-6 and TRBJ1-1; 9 bases are shared with TRBD1. The junction had 10 bases not matched to a gene; V was cut back by 2 bases and J by 5 bases. The length of the CDR3 is 16 residues. The germline V gene has CDR1 SGHDT and CDR2 YYEEEE. CDR3 in amino acids: CASSLIRRTGETEAFF. For the CDR3, the DNA is TGTGCCAGCAGCTTAATTCGTCGGACAGGGGAAACTGAAGCTTTCTTT.

This clonotype was counted a few times. A much larger clone sits a single nucleotide away, making a read error possible. This chain joins TRBV15 and TRBJ1-1; TRBD1 matches at 9 bases. This CDR3 region has 17 residues. Germline values: CDR1 LNHNV, CDR2 YYDKDF (reference sequence). CDR3 nucleotides: TGTGCCATCAGCAGAGATCGACAGGGGGGATCGAACACTGAAGCTTTCTTT. This translates into CAISRDRQGGSNTEAFF.